This T cell receptor (beta chain) derives from a study of T-cell memory formation after mild COVID-19. CDR1 is SEHNR and CDR2 is FQNEAQ in the germline V gene (reference sequence). The CDR3 contains 12 residues. Deletions cut 6 bases from V and 1 base from J, with 5 bases between. TCRdb used MiXCR to reprocess the 5' RACE reads, holding one entry per CDR3 protein. Of about 160,000 distinct CDR3 sequences listed, roughly 30% were seen once; the top ten hold about 12%. This clonotype was observed a handful of times. The sequence derives from an adult woman who had mild COVID-19 (a few samples of this study predate the infection). Cell type and time point are not known. The rearrangement uses TRBV7-9 and TRBJ2-3; no firm D call. The sequencing input was PBMCs or a T cell subset sorted from them (not recorded which). The CDR3 sequence is CASRRRTDTQYF. For the CDR3, the DNA is TGTGCCAGCAGGAGACGCACAGATACGCAGTATTTT.